This TCR beta chain was recorded in a study of T cells after yellow fever vaccination. V was clipped by 4 bases and J by 14 bases, with 12 bases between them. This CDR3 spans 10 amino acids. Germline V gene data show CDR1 as SQVTM and CDR2 as ANQGSEA. Production of TCR cDNA was by 5'RACE template switching, which also added a universal primer site and UMIs. TCRdb reanalysed the 5' RACE reads using MiXCR and keeps one entry per CDR3 protein. The profile shows approximately 600,000 distinct CDR3 sequences, around an eighth of them singletons. This clonotype was seen more than once but under ten times. Its antigen is unknown. The study, taken as a whole, reports: Although most clonotypes did not, a small share appeared in both CD4 and CD8 compartments. Clones that expanded after primary vaccination mostly reappeared after the booster (roughly 95% CD4, 70% to 90% CD8). FACS-sorted repertoires could contain abundant clonotypes contaminating from the bulk population.

Here the sequenced sample was PBMCs, taken on the day of the yellow fever booster vaccination. The receptor comes from a man younger than 45 who received the YFV17D yellow fever vaccine. V usage is TRBV29-1 and J usage is TRBJ2-1; no reliable D call. The CDR3 reads CSVGERLEFF. For the CDR3, the DNA is TGCAGCGTTGGCGAGAGACTGGAGTTCTTC.